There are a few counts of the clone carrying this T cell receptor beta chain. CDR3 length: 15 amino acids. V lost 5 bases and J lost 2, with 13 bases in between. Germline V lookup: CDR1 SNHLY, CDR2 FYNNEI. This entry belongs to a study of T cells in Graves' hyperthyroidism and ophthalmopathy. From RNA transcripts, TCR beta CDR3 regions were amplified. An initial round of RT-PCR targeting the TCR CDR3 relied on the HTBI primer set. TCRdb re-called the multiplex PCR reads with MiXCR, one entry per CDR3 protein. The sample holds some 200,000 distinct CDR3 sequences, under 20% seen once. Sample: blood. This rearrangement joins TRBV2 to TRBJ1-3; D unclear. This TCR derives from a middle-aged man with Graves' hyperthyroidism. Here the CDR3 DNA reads TGTGCCAGCAGTTTAGACGGCGGTACTGGAAACACCATATATTTT. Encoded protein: CASSLDGGTGNTIYF.